This TCR beta chain emerged from a study of shared clonotypes between healthy human individuals. Germline-derived CDR1 and CDR2 are SGHAT and FQDESV (reference sequence). This CDR3 has 13 amino acids. Between the trimmed V and J ends, which lost 2 bases and 8 bases, there was a span of 7 bases. Replicate sorted-subset PCRs were loaded with approximately 200 ng DNA, 25,000 to 30,000 T cell genomes. In the original workflow: Filtering differed for immunoSEQ, which gave only junction sequences without quality scores. Sequencing was performed with immunoSEQ multiplex PCR; in TCRdb, only in-frame clones are kept and a portion is missing. The DNA gave D and trimming, while V, J and clone size come from that table. The sample holds 2,500,000 or so clones, just over 90% seen once.

Sequenced input: naive CD4+ T cells sorted from blood. As to subset: CD45RA+ positively selected. This receptor was taken from a man aged 18 to 30 in good health. The chain is built from TRBV11-1 and TRBJ1-6; no firm D call. CDR3 bases: TGTGCCAGCAGCTTAATCAAGGATTCACCCCTCCACTTT. Its protein product is CASSLIKDSPLHF.